This T cell receptor (beta chain) is drawn from a study of PD-L1 blockade in urothelial cancer. This CDR3 is 16 amino acids long. Germline CDR1 ENHRY, CDR2 SYGVKD. The J segment lost 0 bases and the V segment lost 6 bases, leaving 9 bases of the junction unmatched. Using immunoSEQ multiplex PCR, the repertoire was profiled, and TCRdb retains in-frame clones only, with some absent. The repertoire includes tens of thousands of clones, approximately 86% of them detected once, and about 16% sits in the top ten. Time point denoted: pretreatment peripheral blood. The source is a man aged 55 to 70 with urothelial cancer. This chain connects TRBV10-3 to TRBJ1-2, with 8 positions matching TRBD1. Here the sequenced sample was PBMCs, taken around atezolizumab (anti-PD-L1) treatment. CDR3 amino acids: CAIRRQGITTNYGYTF. In DNA, the CDR3 is TGTGCCATCAGGCGACAGGGGATCACGACTAACTATGGCTACACCTTC.